This TCR beta chain comes out of a study of shared clonotypes between healthy human individuals. Turning to this clone: No antigen is known for it.

Naive CD8 isolation took CD45RO-negative cells positively selected for CCR7 and excluded terminally differentiated effector memory CD45RA+ cells. Overall study results and limits: Relative to clonotypes present in all four donors, those not shared had lower generation probabilities.

The CDR3 is 19 residues long. Trimming cost V 3 bases and J 3 bases; bases outside gene matches: 12. Per germline, CDR1 MDHEN and CDR2 SYDVKM. Some clones are missing from TCRdb's copy, which holds only in-frame ones; the method was immunoSEQ multiplex PCR. The sample holds millions of clones, 85% to 95% seen once. The V and J genes are TRBV28 and TRBJ2-2; TRBD2 matches at 11 bases. The sample taken for sequencing was naive CD8+ T cells from PBMCs. This sequence originates from a man aged 18 to 29 in good health. Some clones in this sample may be carry-over from other donors' samples. The CDR3 DNA sequence: TGTGCCAGCAGTTTCCGGCTAGCGGGGGGAGGTCGAGACACCGGGGAGCTGTTTTTT. As protein: CASSFRLAGGGRDTGELFF.